This note documents a single T cell receptor (beta chain) sequence. Its target antigen remains unknown. Base qualities are not at hand, and no much larger clone is one base apart. This sample stems from a study of blood T cells in healthy people across ages (dated by TCRdb to between 2014 and 2016). Context from the whole study: In model experiments, template switching captured about one uniquely barcoded TCR beta cDNA molecule for every two T cells. Age-related changes in TCR beta repertoire diversity were measured in the study by deep sequencing normalized with unique cDNA molecular identifiers. Using the same blood draw, the study looked at two additional independent replicas of 1 million unique cDNA reads for two donors, one aged 18 to 30 and the other aged 80 or older. To avoid experimental bias, donors of different ages were distributed randomly across sequencing lanes. Four age groups were formed from the donors: young (average roughly 15 years), middle-aged (approximately 42), aged (about 62) and long-lived (roughly 81). Here is what the overall study found, with its caveats: Conclusive comparison of naive and antigen-experienced compartments was prevented by the profiling of bulk unsorted PBMCs. Estimates of total diversity based on one million sequenced T cells were regarded as lower bounds and as underestimates. Donor CMV infection status was unknown, potentially confounding age-related changes in expanded clonotypes. There was a strong correlation between observed TCR beta diversity and the percentage of naive T cells measured by flow cytometry. Compared with the aged group, the long-lived group had more naive CD4+ T cells, fewer expanded clones and increased TCR diversity, a pattern suggesting age selection. As age increased, observed TCR beta diversity per million T cells dropped in a roughly linear way, and a significant reduction was already evident by age about 40.

Library creation used 5' RACE. Instrument on record: Illumina HiSeq 2500. A second about 7 to 11 cycle PCR used a sample-barcoded 5' primer and a J-beta primer mix. A template-switch 5' adaptor carrying 12 random nucleotides introduced a unique molecular identifier onto each TCR beta cDNA molecule. Each sample yielded at least 2.5 million CDR3-containing paired-end reads. First-strand cDNA synthesis was performed from all RNA using the Mint cDNA synthesis kit, with priming by a TRBC-specific oligonucleotide. Following uracil-DNA glycosylase treatment, all cDNA underwent a first 18-cycle PCR with the universal primers M1SS and BC2_uni_R. On the authors' methods: For normalization, 1 million high-quality reads, each with a distinct molecular identifier, were randomly selected from each sample. Reads sharing molecular identifiers were discarded rather than binned into consensus sequences. CDR3 identification, clonotype clustering and error correction used MiTCR with a Q25 quality threshold and the strictest error-elimination algorithm. Lower-bound total TCR beta diversity was estimated with a nonparametric unseen species model using Euler transformation. The public reads were reprocessed in TCRdb via fastp at Q25 and MiXCR, keeping in-frame beta chains. Every CDR3 protein is listed once, alongside the most common genes and DNA of its rows. For this entry, the V and J calls and clone size follow TCRdb and not the study's own pipeline. In all, the sample holds 700,000 to 950,000 distinct CDR3 sequences, and about 40% of those were seen once. 20% to 25% of the sample rests with the top ten.

The cysteine opens and the phenylalanine closes a CDR3 of 15 amino acids. Only the CDR3 portion is preserved as DNA: 45 bases, with reading frame beginning at the first base. V gives up 4 bases and J gives up 6 bases, and the segment between their germline ends measures 19 bases. CDR1 and CDR2 were assigned from the germline V gene as SGHRS and YFSETQ. The donors were roughly 40 Caucasian individuals from Russia, aged 6 to 90 years, who were systemically healthy. Each donor gave 8 to 10 milliliters of peripheral blood, drawn into EDTA-treated Vacutainer tubes. Ficoll-Paque density-gradient centrifugation was used to isolate PBMCs, with at least 7 million per sample. Total RNA was extracted from PBMCs with Trizol reagent, with at least 6 micrograms obtained per sample. For every donor, an aliquot of PBMCs went through flow cytometry to measure the percentages of naive CD45RAhigh/CD27high T cells.

This sequence originates from a woman aged 60-70 years in good health. Material for sequencing was blood. This receptor chain uses TRBV5-1 and TRBJ1-2; a tentative D call is TRBD1 (6 bases match). The bases are TGCGCCAGCAGCCCTGTCTGGGGGGCGGAAGATGGCTACACCTTC. Its protein is CASSPVWGAEDGYTF.